This TCR beta chain is drawn from a study of blood T cells in healthy people across ages (dated by TCRdb to 2015 to 2017). Broadly, across the study: In model experiments, template switching captured roughly one uniquely barcoded TCR beta cDNA molecule for every two T cells. To track age-related changes in TCR beta repertoire diversity, the study relied on deep sequencing normalized with unique cDNA molecular identifiers. To avoid experimental bias, donors of different ages were distributed randomly across sequencing lanes. The study analyzed two additional independent replicas of 1 million unique cDNA reads from the same blood draw for two donors, one aged 18 to 29 and one aged 80 or older. Four age groups were formed from the donors: young (average about 15 years), middle-aged (roughly 38), aged (over 55) and long-lived (roughly 81).

What the authors observed across the whole study: The long-lived group showed more naive CD4+ T cells, fewer expanded clones and increased TCR diversity than the aged group, suggesting age selection. Because profiling used bulk unsorted PBMCs, naive and antigen-experienced compartments could not be compared conclusively. The percentage of naive T cells measured by flow cytometry correlated strongly with observed TCR beta diversity. Total diversity estimates from one million sequenced T cells were considered lower bounds and underestimates. The CMV infection status of donors was not known, potentially confounding age-related changes in expanded clonotypes. As age increased, observed TCR beta diversity per million T cells dropped in a roughly linear way, and a significant reduction was already evident by age 40.

The library was made by 5' RACE. For sequencing, an Illumina HiSeq 2500 was employed. A second PCR of roughly 6 to 11 cycles was run with a J-beta primer mix and a sample-barcoded 5' primer. A template-switch 5' adaptor carrying 12 random nucleotides introduced a unique molecular identifier onto each TCR beta cDNA molecule. At least 2.5 million CDR3-containing paired-end reads were obtained from each sample. First-strand cDNA was synthesized from all RNA with the Mint cDNA synthesis kit, primed by a TRBC-specific oligonucleotide. Following uracil-DNA glycosylase treatment, all cDNA underwent a first 18-cycle PCR with the universal primers M1SS and BC2_uni_R. The original methods were these. Normalization of each sample was performed by random selection of 1 million high-quality reads, each carrying a distinct molecular identifier. Reads with shared molecular identifiers were discarded instead of being binned into consensus sequences. MiTCR, set to a Q25 quality threshold and the strictest error-elimination algorithm, was used for CDR3 identification, clonotype clustering and error correction. A nonparametric unseen species model with Euler transformation was used to estimate lower-bound total TCR beta diversity. TCRdb passed the public sequencing reads through fastp at Q25 and MiXCR, retaining productive beta sequences. Rows are unified per CDR3 protein, each entry keeping the most common DNA and genes. The V and J calls shown here were made by TCRdb, not taken from the authors' results. The sample table shows roughly 500,000 distinct CDR3 sequences, and 25% to 30% are seen once. Of the sample, roughly 18% falls within the top ten clones.

The germline V gene (reference sequence) yields DFQATT for CDR1 and SNEGSKA for CDR2. The CDR3 spans 14 residues, from the cysteine through the phenylalanine. Only the CDR3 DNA is retained, 42 bases long and in frame from the first base. The germline ends are 16 bases apart after V is trimmed by 2 bases and J by 7 bases. The donors were some 39 Caucasian individuals from Russia, aged roughly 6 to 100 years, who were systemically healthy. Roughly 10 milliliters of peripheral blood were drawn from each donor into EDTA-treated Vacutainer tubes. Ficoll-Paque density-gradient centrifugation was used to isolate PBMCs, with at least 7 million per sample. Total RNA, at least 6 micrograms per sample, was extracted from PBMCs with Trizol reagent. The percentages of naive CD45RAhigh/CD27high T cells were determined by flow cytometry on a PBMC aliquot from every donor. This clonotype was observed a few times. Its antigen is still unknown. No much larger clone exists at a distance of one base, and base qualities are not known.

Source material: blood. The sequence was obtained from a woman aged 70-85 years in good health. Recombination connected TRBV20-1 to TRBJ2-3, and perhaps TRBD2 as D gene, on 6 matching bases. The DNA sequence is given as TGCAGTGCTAGACTCCCGGGACTCCTCTATACGCAGTATTTT. It translates as CSARLPGLLYTQYF.